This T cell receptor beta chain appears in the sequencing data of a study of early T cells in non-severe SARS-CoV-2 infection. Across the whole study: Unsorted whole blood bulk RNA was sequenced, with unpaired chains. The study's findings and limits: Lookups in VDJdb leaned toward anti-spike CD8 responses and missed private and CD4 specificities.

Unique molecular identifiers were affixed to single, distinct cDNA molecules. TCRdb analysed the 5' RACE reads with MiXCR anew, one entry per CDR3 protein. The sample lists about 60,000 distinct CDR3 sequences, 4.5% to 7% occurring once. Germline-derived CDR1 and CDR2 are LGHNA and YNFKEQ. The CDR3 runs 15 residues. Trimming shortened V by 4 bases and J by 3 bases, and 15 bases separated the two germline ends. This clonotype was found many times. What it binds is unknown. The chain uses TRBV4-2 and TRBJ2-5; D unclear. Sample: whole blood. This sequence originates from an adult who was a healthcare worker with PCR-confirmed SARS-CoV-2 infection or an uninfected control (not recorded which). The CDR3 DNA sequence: TGTGCCAGCAGCCCAGAATCGGTAGAAGAAGAGACCCAGTACTTC. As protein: CASSPESVEEETQYF.